These 24 T cell receptor beta chains were sequenced from one sample in a study of T cell changes during pregnancy in multiple sclerosis. Measured with immunoSEQ multiplex PCR; TCRdb has only the in-frame clones, and not every one. The data contain some 50,000 clones, around 92% of them singletons. This sample comprised CD4+ T cells from peripheral blood mononuclear cells, obtained in the second trimester of pregnancy. Receptors were obtained from a female donor with multiple sclerosis, enrolled in a pregnancy study.

This rearrangement joins TRBV5-4 to TRBJ2-5; 12 nucleotides line up with TRBD2. This CDR3 is 16 amino acids long. Germline CDR1 is SGHNT and CDR2 is YYREEE (reference sequence). With V trimmed by 4 bases and J by 4 bases, 8 bases remained unmatched. CDR3 protein: CASSQRLAGAGETQYF. The CDR3 bases are TGTGCCAGCAGCCAGAGACTAGCGGGAGCTGGAGAGACCCAGTACTTC. The full variable domain, with the rest looked up from reference TRBV5-4 and TRBJ2-5, is ETGVTQSPTHLIKTRGQQVTLRCSSQSGHNTVSWYQQALGQGPQFIFQYYREEENGRGNFPPRFSGLQFPNYSSELNVNALELDDSALYLCASSQRLAGAGETQYFGPGTRLLVL.

This clone occurred a few times. For the CDR3, the DNA is TGTGCCAGTAGTATCGCGGTGAGCTCCTATAATTCACCCCTCCACTTT. Translated: CASSIAVSSYNSPLHF. The chain combines TRBV19 with TRBJ1-6; D gene uncertain. The V and J ends lost 3 bases and 0 bases respectively, with 9 bases between them. Germline-derived CDR1 and CDR2 are LNHDA and SQIVND (reference sequence). This CDR3 contains 16 residues.

CDR3 nucleotide sequence: TGTGCCAGCAGCCGCGGTCCAGGGGCCCTGAACACTGAAGCTTTCTTT. Its translation: CASSRGPGALNTEAFF. The chain recombines TRBV27 with TRBJ1-1, with a weak D call TRBD1 (6 bases). Germline CDR1 reads MNHEY; CDR2 reads SMNVEV (reference sequence). The CDR3 spans 16 residues. The V end lost 6 bases, the J end lost 0 bases, and 17 bases lay between the germline ends.

This clone was seen just once. Here the CDR3 reads CSVEGQAEQYF. The CDR3 nucleotides read TGCAGCGTTGAAGGGCAGGCCGAGCAGTACTTC. This chain connects TRBV29-1 to TRBJ2-7, with D unresolved. V was trimmed by 1 base and J by 6 bases, leaving 7 bases between them. Germline V lookup: CDR1 SQVTM, CDR2 ANQGSEA. This CDR3 comprises 11 residues.

The chain has TRBV4-1 and TRBJ1-5; D is possibly TRBD1 (5 bases). Germline CDR1 reads MGHRA; CDR2 reads YSYEKL. Trimming stripped 0 bases from V and 6 bases from J, with 15 bases between. CDR3 size: 16 residues. This CDR3 reads CASSQDWSQGGQPQHF. The CDR3 DNA is TGCGCCAGCAGCCAAGATTGGAGCCAGGGAGGTCAGCCCCAGCATTTT.

The CDR3 is CSVVDRGFGQPQHF. Written as DNA, the CDR3 is TGCAGCGTTGTTGACAGGGGTTTCGGTCAGCCCCAGCATTTT. This chain links TRBV29-1 with TRBJ1-5; 8 bases fit TRBD1. The CDR3 loop spans 14 amino acids. Germline loops: CDR1 SQVTM, CDR2 ANQGSEA. Losses at the gene ends were 4 bases for V and 6 bases for J; bases not matched to a gene: 8.

V is TRBV6-1 and J is TRBJ1-2; D uncertain. The CDR3 is made up of 15 amino acids. V gave up 0 bases and J gave up 6 bases, with 14 bases separating them. CDR1 and CDR2 from the germline V gene are MNHNS and SASEGT. CDR3 region: CASSEAGGRKNGYTF. DNA for the CDR3: TGTGCCAGCAGTGAAGCTGGTGGCAGGAAAAATGGCTACACCTTC.

The genes are TRBV28 and TRBJ1-2, with D possibly TRBD1 on 6 matching bases. Germline lookup yields CDR1 MDHEN and CDR2 SYDVKM. V lost 1 base to trimming and J lost 4 bases, with 10 bases between them. The CDR3 is made up of 14 amino acids. The CDR3 coding sequence is TGTGCCAGCAGTTTATCGGGGGGCGGCTATGGCTACACCTTC. Protein sequence: CASSLSGGGYGYTF.

V and J are TRBV18 and TRBJ2-7, with a weak D call TRBD1 (6 bases). Germline-derived CDR1 and CDR2 are KGHSH and LQKENI. This CDR3 spans 17 amino acids. V shed 4 bases and J shed 0 bases, with 19 bases lying between them. CDR3 region: CASSLPGWDKSSYEQYF. The CDR3 DNA follows: TGTGCCAGCTCACTCCCCGGATGGGACAAGAGCTCCTACGAGCAGTACTTC.

The chain uses TRBV10-1 and TRBJ2-7; 10 bases are shared with TRBD2. Germline CDR1 WNHNN, CDR2 SYGVQD (reference sequence). CDR3 length: 13 amino acids. The V segment lost 9 bases and the J segment 3 bases; nucleotides outside the gene matches: 5. This chain's CDR3 is CARTRLAGYEQYF. The CDR3 DNA reads as TGCGCCAGAACGAGACTAGCGGGCTACGAGCAGTACTTC.

The chain carries TRBV27 and TRBJ1-6, with TRBD1 identical over 7 bases. The CDR3 covers 17 residues. Germline V gene sequence: CDR1 MNHEY, CDR2 SMNVEV (reference sequence). Losses at the gene ends were 3 bases for V and 10 bases for J; bases not matched to a gene: 15. Here the CDR3 reads CASSFRTGVSLRSPLHF. The CDR3 DNA follows: TGTGCCAGCAGTTTCCGGACAGGAGTTTCGTTAAGGTCACCCCTCCACTTT.

The CDR3 loop reads CASSYMRGGRETQYF. The CDR3 region has the DNA TGTGCCAGCAGTTATATGCGGGGGGGCCGGGAGACCCAGTACTTC. The chain is built from TRBV6-5 and TRBJ2-5, with TRBD2 identical over 9 bases. This CDR3 region has 15 residues. Germline CDR1 and CDR2: MNHEY and SVGAGI. V shed 3 bases, J shed 5 bases, and the junction held 7 bases outside the gene matches.

The rearrangement uses TRBV2 and TRBJ2-2, with D possibly TRBD1 on 5 matching bases. CDR3 size: 14 residues. Deletions cut 6 bases from V and 1 base from J, with 9 bases between. Germline V gene lookup returns CDR1 SNHLY and CDR2 FYNNEI. The CDR3 DNA reads as TGTGCCAGCAGGCAGGGCTTGAACACCGGGGAGCTGTTTTTT. Its translation is CASRQGLNTGELFF.

The chain is built from TRBV4-1 and TRBJ2-2; 9 bases are a match to TRBD1. This CDR3 spans 16 amino acids. Germline trimming cut 3 bases from V and 5 bases from J; bases unmatched to any gene: 7. In germline, CDR1 is MGHRA, CDR2 YSYEKL. The CDR3 sequence is CASSQGPGQGTGELFF. The CDR3 DNA reads TGCGCCAGCAGCCAGGGCCCGGGACAGGGAACCGGGGAGCTGTTTTTT.

This rearrangement joins TRBV28 to TRBJ2-2, with 10 bases matching TRBD1. The CDR3 is 16 residues long. Germline trimming cut 5 bases from V and 4 bases from J; bases unmatched to any gene: 7. Germline CDR1 is MDHEN and CDR2 is SYDVKM. The CDR3 DNA follows: TGTGCCAGCAGTGCCCCCCGGACAGGGGGCACCGGGGAGCTGTTTTTT. Residues: CASSAPRTGGTGELFF.

J is TRBJ2-2 and V is TRBV9, with 9 bases aligning to TRBD2. CDR3 size: 18 residues. With 2 bases clipped from V and 4 bases from J, the junction kept 12 bases outside the gene matches. Germline V gives CDR1 SGDLS, CDR2 YYNGEE. The CDR3 sequence is CASSVAPTGRGGTGELFF. The CDR3 DNA reads as TGTGCCAGCAGCGTGGCCCCGACGGGGCGGGGGGGCACCGGGGAGCTGTTTTTT.

The chain carries TRBV5-1 and TRBJ2-7, with TRBD2 identical over 10 bases. The CDR3 length is 15 residues. V trimming: 4 bases; J trimming: 3 bases; junction bases outside the gene matches: 7. Per germline, CDR1 SGHRS and CDR2 YFSETQ. In nucleotides, the CDR3 is TGCGCCAGCAGCCTCCGGAGCGGGGGGGGCTACGAGCAGTACTTC. This codes for CASSLRSGGGYEQYF. Based on the CDR3 plus reference TRBV5-1 and TRBJ2-7, the full variable domain is KAGVTQTPRYLIKTRGQQVTLSCSPISGHRSVSWYQQTPGQGLQFLFEYFSETQRNKGNFPGRFSGRQFSNSRSEMNVSTLELGDSALYLCASSLRSGGGYEQYFGPGTRLTVT.

The CDR3 DNA reads as TGCAGCGTTGAGTCCCGACTAGGCCGTGGCTACACCTTC. Translation: CSVESRLGRGYTF. This chain links TRBV29-1 with TRBJ1-2; D remains ambiguous. The CDR3 is made up of 13 amino acids. V was shortened by 3 bases and J by 7 bases, with 15 bases between the two germline ends. Germline V CDR1 and CDR2: SQVTM, ANQGSEA.

The chain employs TRBV10-3 and TRBJ1-3, with TRBD1 matching 8 bases. The germline CDR1 and CDR2 sequences are ENHRY and SYGVKD. There are 16 residues in the CDR3. V lost 4 bases, J lost 2 bases, and 7 bases stayed unmatched. DNA for the CDR3: TGTGCCATCAGTGGGACAGGGACGTATGCTGGAAACACCATATATTTT. Residues: CAISGTGTYAGNTIYF.

This chain links TRBV30 with TRBJ2-7; TRBD1 aligns across 7 bases. J lost 1 base, V lost 0 bases, and 6 bases had no gene match. Per the germline V gene, CDR1 is GTSNPN and CDR2 is SVGIG (reference sequence). The CDR3 consists of 15 residues. The CDR3 nucleotides are TGTGCCTGGAGTGTAGGGGGCAGCCGGTCCTACGAGCAGTACTTC. Protein: CAWSVGGSRSYEQYF.

The V gene is TRBV19, the J gene TRBJ2-1, with 13 bases aligning to TRBD2. From germline, CDR1 is LNHDA and CDR2 SQIVND (reference sequence). The CDR3 is 14 amino acids. V was clipped by 6 bases and J by 8 bases; unmatched bases: 4. In nucleotides, the CDR3 is TGTGCCAGTAGGAGGACTAGCGGGAGTCATGAGCAGTTCTTC. It translates to CASRRTSGSHEQFF.

This sequence joins TRBV5-1 and TRBJ2-5, with a possible D match to TRBD2 (6 bases). V lost 5 bases and J 5 bases, leaving 19 bases between the germline ends. CDR3 length: 15 residues. The germline V gene has CDR1 SGHRS and CDR2 YFSETQ. As DNA, the CDR3 is TGCGCCAGCAGGTTCGTGGAGGGATTGGCCGAGACCCAGTACTTC. Amino acid sequence: CASRFVEGLAETQYF.

This clone showed up just once. This chain joins TRBV2 and TRBJ1-2, with D possibly being TRBD1 (5 bases). Germline V gives CDR1 SNHLY, CDR2 FYNNEI. The V end was cut by 5 bases, the J end by 3 bases, with 16 bases between. CDR3 size: 15 residues. The CDR3: CASSTRQRGDYGYTF. In nucleotides, the CDR3 is TGTGCCAGCAGTACACGACAGCGAGGAGACTATGGCTACACCTTC.

The rearrangement uses TRBV5-1 and TRBJ1-2; TRBD1 aligns across 7 bases. CDR3 length: 19 amino acids. V lost 4 bases and J lost 1; bases outside the gene matches: 19. CDR1 SGHRS and CDR2 YFSETQ come from the germline V gene. The CDR3 region has the DNA TGCGCCAGCAGCAGAAACTCAGGGGGATACCCGCCTAGTAACTATGGCTACACCTTC. Translated, it gives CASSRNSGGYPPSNYGYTF.